One sample yielded the 28 T cell receptor beta chains listed below, sequenced in a study of OX40 agonist ivuxolimab in advanced cancers. The data were produced by immunoSEQ multiplex PCR, yet TCRdb's version contains in-frame clones alone and is incomplete. The repertoire includes tens of thousands of clones, about 87% of them detected once, and around 1% sits in the top ten. The starting material was CD4+ or CD8+ T cells sorted from blood, obtained in a trial of the OX40 agonist ivuxolimab. These receptors were taken from an adult with an advanced solid tumor such as melanoma, head and neck, liver or kidney cancer.

The J gene is TRBJ2-1, the V gene TRBV15; 14 bases align to TRBD2. CDR3 length equals 18 residues. Germline CDR1 is LNHNV and CDR2 is YYDKDF (reference sequence). V trimming: 3 bases; J trimming: 5 bases; junction bases outside the gene matches: 9. The CDR3 DNA reads as TGTGCCACCAGCAGTCAAACCCTGGGACTAGCGGGGGACAATGAGCAGTTCTTC. It yields the protein CATSSQTLGLAGDNEQFF.

The CDR3 protein is CASSLLGPGALSNQPQHF. The CDR3 nucleotides are TGTGCCAGCAGCTTACTCGGGCCCGGGGCCCTTAGCAATCAGCCCCAGCATTTT. This chain joins TRBV7-2 and TRBJ1-5, with TRBD1 as a possible D gene (5 bases). This CDR3 is 18 amino acids long. Per germline, CDR1 SGHTA and CDR2 FQGNSA. V lost 2 bases and J 0 bases, leaving 17 bases between the germline ends. Full variable domain (outside the CDR3, taken from reference TRBV7-2 and TRBJ1-5): GAGVSQSPSNKVTEKGKDVELRCDPISGHTALYWYRQSLGQGLEFLIYFQGNSAPDKSGLPSDRFSAERTGGSVSTLTIQRTQQEDSAVYLCASSLLGPGALSNQPQHFGDGTRLSIL.

For the CDR3, the DNA is TGTGCCAGCAGACTACACGAGGGGCGCTTTGGCTACACCTTC. This sequence encodes CASRLHEGRFGYTF. The gene calls are TRBV6-5 and TRBJ1-2, with D tentatively TRBD1 (5 bases). The CDR3 has 14 amino acids. V gave up 6 bases and J gave up 7 bases, with 18 bases separating them. Germline CDR1 reads MNHEY; CDR2 reads SVGAGI.

This rearrangement joins TRBV19 to TRBJ1-2; D call uncertain. CDR3 length equals 14 residues. From germline, CDR1 is LNHDA and CDR2 SQIVND (reference sequence). V lost 3 bases and J lost 0, with 8 bases in between. CDR3 sequence (DNA): TGTGCCAGTAGTATCGGAACGCCTAACTATGGCTACACCTTC. It translates to CASSIGTPNYGYTF.

The chain joins TRBV5-6 to TRBJ1-2; no clear D. Germline-derived CDR1 and CDR2 are SGHDT and YYEEEE. The ends were cut back, 0 bases at V and 0 bases at J, with 0 bases in the middle. This CDR3 spans 12 amino acids. CDR3 nucleotides: TGTGCCAGCAGCTTGGCTAACTATGGCTACACCTTC. Translated: CASSLANYGYTF.

This CDR3 reads CASSLAVGETQYF. The CDR3 nucleotides are TGTGCCAGTAGTCTAGCGGTGGGAGAGACCCAGTACTTC. The chain links TRBV19 to TRBJ2-5; 7 bases fit TRBD2. V gave up 5 bases and J gave up 4 bases; unmatched junction bases: 4. The CDR3 runs 13 residues. Germline V CDR1 and CDR2: LNHDA, SQIVND (reference sequence). Supplemented by reference TRBV19 and TRBJ2-5, the full variable domain reads DGGITQSPKYLFRKEGQNVTLSCEQNLNHDAMYWYRQDPGQGLRLIYYSQIVNDFQKGDIAEGYSVSREKKESFPLTVTSAQKNPTAFYLCASSLAVGETQYFGPGTRLLVL.

This chain uses TRBV27 with TRBJ1-2; the D gene is possibly TRBD1 (6 bases). Germline lookup yields CDR1 MNHEY and CDR2 SMNVEV (reference sequence). V lost 5 bases, J lost 4 bases, and 14 bases lay in between. CDR3 length: 14 residues. The CDR3 reads CASSPVGQIYGYTF. As DNA, the CDR3 is TGTGCCAGCAGTCCCGTTGGACAGATCTATGGCTACACCTTC.

The chain joins TRBV27 to TRBJ2-2; TRBD2 matches at 13 bases. The CDR3 covers 15 residues. The trim removed 3 bases at V and 5 bases at J, leaving 0 bases unmatched. Germline assignment: CDR1 MNHEY and CDR2 SMNVEV (reference sequence). The CDR3 DNA follows: TGTGCCAGCAGTTTGGGACTAGCGGGGACCGGGGAGCTGTTTTTT. Its translation is CASSLGLAGTGELFF.

The chain couples TRBV27 to TRBJ1-1; TRBD1 is a possible D gene (6 bases). The V gene's germline CDR1 is MNHEY and CDR2 SMNVEV (reference sequence). With 6 bases removed from V and 3 bases from J, the gap between germline ends came to 14 bases. CDR3 length: 14 amino acids. This CDR3 is CASRRGIGYTEAFF. In DNA, the CDR3 is TGTGCCAGCAGAAGGGGGATAGGATACACTGAAGCTTTCTTT.

The rearrangement joins TRBV6-6 to TRBJ2-2, with D unclear. Germline CDR1 is MNHNY and CDR2 is SVGAGI (reference sequence). The CDR3 is 15 amino acids. The V end lost 0 bases, the J end lost 7 bases, and 12 bases lay between the germline ends. CDR3 residues: CASSYSPLRVGELFF. The DNA of the CDR3 is TGTGCCAGCAGTTACTCCCCACTAAGGGTCGGGGAGCTGTTTTTT.

The chain links TRBV28 to TRBJ1-5; D possibly corresponds to TRBD1 (5 bases). CDR1 is MDHEN and CDR2 is SYDVKM in the germline V gene. CDR3 length: 16 amino acids. The V and J ends lost 2 bases and 4 bases respectively, with 15 bases between them. Here the CDR3 reads CASSLAGRQPNQPQHF. The CDR3 bases are TGTGCCAGCAGTTTAGCAGGGAGACAGCCAAATCAGCCCCAGCATTTT.

The chain is built from TRBV7-2 and TRBJ1-4, with TRBD1 matching over 10 bases. This CDR3 is 15 amino acids long. Trimming at V came to 1 base and at J to 8 bases, leaving 4 bases not matched to a gene. Germline CDR1 SGHTA, CDR2 FQGNSA. The CDR3 DNA sequence: TGTGCCAGCAGCTTAGGGGGGACAGGGGTGGAAAAACTGTTTTTT. This encodes CASSLGGTGVEKLFF.

The gene calls are TRBV18 and TRBJ1-6, with a weak D call TRBD1 (5 bases). The ends were cut back, 3 bases at V and 7 bases at J, with 10 bases in the middle. The CDR3 length is 14 residues. Per germline, CDR1 KGHSH and CDR2 LQKENI. The CDR3 nucleotides are TGTGCCAGCTCACCTAGCACAGGAAATTCACCCCTCCACTTT. Translating gives CASSPSTGNSPLHF.

CDR3 DNA: TGTGCCAGTAGTACGCTAGCGGGAGGGCGGGATGAGCAGTTCTTC. Translated, it gives CASSTLAGGRDEQFF. The chain employs TRBV19 and TRBJ2-1; 12 nucleotides agree with TRBD2. Germline loops: CDR1 LNHDA, CDR2 SQIVND (reference sequence). J was trimmed by 8 bases and V by 4 bases; bases with no gene match: 6. The CDR3 is 15 residues long.

The chain employs TRBV5-4 and TRBJ2-7; 10 bases fit TRBD2. The germline V gene encodes CDR1 SGHNT and CDR2 YYREEE (reference sequence). With 7 bases clipped from V and 7 bases from J, the junction kept 11 bases outside the gene matches. This CDR3 comprises 14 residues. As DNA, the CDR3 is TGTGCCAGCGGACCGGGACTAGCGAGTGGGGAGCAGTACTTC. Protein: CASGPGLASGEQYF.

This chain joins TRBV27 and TRBJ2-5; TRBD2 matches 13 bases. Looked up from germline, CDR1 is MNHEY and CDR2 is SMNVEV (reference sequence). The junction had 4 bases not matched to a gene; V was cut back by 3 bases and J by 3 bases. The CDR3 is made up of 16 amino acids. This chain's CDR3 is CASSLRTSGRKETQYF. DNA for the CDR3: TGTGCCAGCAGTTTGCGGACTAGCGGGAGAAAAGAGACCCAGTACTTC.

This clone was detected only once. This chain uses TRBV27 with TRBJ1-5; the D is unclear. Germline V gives CDR1 MNHEY, CDR2 SMNVEV (reference sequence). Deletions cut 5 bases from V and 6 bases from J, with 11 bases between. The CDR3 is made up of 13 amino acids. In DNA form, the CDR3 reads TGTGCCAGCAGTCCAACGCAAGGTCAGCCCCAGCATTTT. Its protein product is CASSPTQGQPQHF.

The chain has TRBV6-1 and TRBJ2-1; a possible D gene is TRBD2 (5 bases). Germline values: CDR1 MNHNS, CDR2 SASEGT. The CDR3 is 13 residues long. V dropped 8 bases and J dropped 2 bases, with 10 bases sitting between them. The CDR3 DNA is TGTGCCAGCGGGAAGGGAGCCTACAATGAGCAGTTCTTC. It yields the protein CASGKGAYNEQFF.

The rearrangement joins TRBV5-4 to TRBJ2-3; 9 nucleotides agree with TRBD2. J lost 0 bases, V lost 1 base, and 6 bases had no gene match. The CDR3 extends over 17 amino acids. Germline CDR1 is SGHNT and CDR2 is YYREEE (reference sequence). CDR3 sequence reads: CASSLYAGGPSTDTQYF. DNA for the CDR3: TGTGCCAGCAGCTTGTACGCGGGGGGGCCTAGCACAGATACGCAGTATTTT.

The chain joins TRBV2 to TRBJ1-2; no firm D call. Germline assignment: CDR1 SNHLY and CDR2 FYNNEI. The CDR3 consists of 10 residues. Trimming removed 8 bases from V and 8 bases from J, with 9 bases in between. CDR3 DNA sequence: TGTGCCAGCGGTTACCAAGGCTACACCTTC. This gives the protein CASGYQGYTF.

The genes are TRBV2 and TRBJ2-2; D is uncertain. Germline CDR1 is SNHLY and CDR2 is FYNNEI. The V and J ends lost 1 base and 4 bases respectively, with 4 bases between them. The CDR3 totals 13 residues. The chain's CDR3 is CASSEEVTGELFF. The DNA of the CDR3 is TGTGCCAGCAGTGAAGAGGTCACCGGGGAGCTGTTTTTT.

The J gene is TRBJ1-6, the V gene TRBV11-1; unclear D gene. Germline V lookup: CDR1 SGHAT, CDR2 FQDESV (reference sequence). The V end lost 6 bases, the J end lost 7 bases, and 19 bases lay between the germline ends. The CDR3 consists of 16 residues. The CDR3 region is CASSYPFQILNSPLHF. The CDR3, as DNA: TGTGCCAGCAGTTACCCTTTTCAGATTTTAAATTCACCCCTCCACTTT.

V usage is TRBV15 and J usage is TRBJ2-3, with TRBD2 identical over 16 bases. Looked up from germline, CDR1 is LNHNV and CDR2 is YYDKDF (reference sequence). The V gene end was trimmed by 0 bases and the J gene end by 6 bases; junction bases not matched to a gene: 0. This CDR3 contains 16 residues. CDR3 sequence: CATSREGLAGGDTQYF. As DNA, the CDR3 is TGTGCCACCAGCAGAGAGGGACTAGCGGGAGGGGATACGCAGTATTTT.

The chain has TRBV6-6 and TRBJ2-5, with 8 nucleotides matching TRBD2. V shed 4 bases, J shed 4 bases, and the junction held 5 bases outside the gene matches. In germline, CDR1 is MNHNY, CDR2 SVGAGI (reference sequence). CDR3 size: 14 residues. The CDR3 nucleotides read TGTGCCAGCAGTTCCCCGGGACTAGTAGAGACCCAGTACTTC. Its translation: CASSSPGLVETQYF.

V and J are TRBV28 and TRBJ1-1, with D perhaps TRBD1 (5 bases). The CDR3 has 14 amino acids. The V gene lost 5 bases and the J gene lost 14 bases, with 24 bases spanning the gap. Germline V gene data show CDR1 as MDHEN and CDR2 as SYDVKM. The CDR3: CASSVFPPLGRGFF. The CDR3 coding sequence is TGTGCCAGCAGTGTATTCCCACCCCTCGGAAGGGGCTTCTTT.

A single count supports this clone. This rearrangement joins TRBV9 to TRBJ1-3; D is unresolved. V gave up 0 bases and J gave up 6 bases, with 13 bases separating them. Per the germline V gene, CDR1 is SGDLS and CDR2 is YYNGEE. The CDR3 spans 15 residues. CDR3 amino acids: CASSVDGRLTNTIYF. CDR3 bases: TGTGCCAGCAGCGTAGACGGACGGCTTACAAACACCATATATTTT.

V gene TRBV6-5 combines with J gene TRBJ2-1; D remains ambiguous. Germline CDR1 reads MNHEY; CDR2 reads SVGAGI. V lost 7 bases, J lost 0 bases, and 10 bases lay in between. The CDR3 runs to 14 residues. The CDR3 coding sequence is TGTGCCAGCAAACTGGGGATCTCCTACAATGAGCAGTTCTTC. This gives the protein CASKLGISYNEQFF.

The rearrangement links TRBV6-1 to TRBJ1-5; tentatively, D is TRBD1 (6 bases). V was pared by 8 bases and J by 4 bases, with 12 bases between. This CDR3 has 13 residues. Looked up from germline, CDR1 is MNHNS and CDR2 is SASEGT. This CDR3 reads CASSGDGNQPQHF. The CDR3 DNA is TGTGCCAGCTCAGGGGACGGGAATCAGCCCCAGCATTTT.